The 10 T cell receptor beta chains below come from one sample, sequenced in a study of human thymus T cells. Profiled with immunoSEQ multiplex PCR; TCRdb holds only in-frame clones, not every one. The table includes roughly 77,000 clones, roughly 95% detected once. Thymus pieces cut out during corrective heart surgery were the tissue that was used. The sequenced sample was thymus tissue. The origin of the receptors is a girl less than two years old with a congenital heart defect but otherwise immunologically healthy.

The chain employs TRBV5-6 and TRBJ1-2; D is ambiguous. The V gene lost 1 base and the J gene lost 10 bases, with 23 bases spanning the gap. CDR1 is SGHDT and CDR2 is YYEEEE in the germline V gene. This CDR3 is built from 16 residues. CDR3 sequence: CASSLRARGEIHDYTF. CDR3 DNA sequence: TGTGCCAGCAGCTTGAGGGCCCGGGGTGAAATCCATGACTACACCTTC.

This chain uses TRBV7-2 with TRBJ2-3; no clear D. The CDR3 runs 18 residues. In germline, CDR1 is SGHTA, CDR2 FQGNSA. V shed 1 base and J shed 0 bases, with 17 bases lying between them. The CDR3 DNA is TGTGCCAGCAGCTTAGAAACCGATCCCGACGGTAGCACAGATACGCAGTATTTT. Protein: CASSLETDPDGSTDTQYF. The entire variable domain, with the rest obtained from reference TRBV7-2 and TRBJ2-3, is as follows: GAGVSQSPSNKVTEKGKDVELRCDPISGHTALYWYRQSLGQGLEFLIYFQGNSAPDKSGLPSDRFSAERTGGSVSTLTIQRTQQEDSAVYLCASSLETDPDGSTDTQYFGPGTRLTVL.

This clone was seen only a few times. The chain couples TRBV7-9 to TRBJ2-3; possibly TRBD2 for D (5 bases). CDR3 size: 17 residues. Germline V gene sequence: CDR1 SEHNR, CDR2 FQNEAQ (reference sequence). Trimming removed 6 bases from V and 3 bases from J, with 22 bases in between. The CDR3 DNA reads TGTGCCAGCAGACTAGGCGGGCGGGTCAGATCAACAGATACGCAGTATTTT. It specifies CASRLGGRVRSTDTQYF.

The gene calls are TRBV29-1 and TRBJ2-1; D is unclear. Trimming cost V 5 bases and J 10 bases, with 12 bases left between them. The CDR3 runs 11 residues. The germline CDR1 and CDR2 sequences are SQVTM and ANQGSEA. The CDR3 reads CSVRPQLEQFF. The CDR3 DNA reads TGCAGCGTTCGTCCGCAATTGGAGCAGTTCTTC.

This chain connects TRBV27 to TRBJ2-2; 14 nucleotides match TRBD2. The V and J ends lost 6 bases and 7 bases, in that order; junction bases with no gene match: 4. Germline loops: CDR1 MNHEY, CDR2 SMNVEV (reference sequence). The CDR3 is made up of 15 amino acids. CDR3 nucleotide sequence: TGTGCCAGCAGCGGGACTAGCGGGAGTGGCGGGGAGCTGTTTTTT. As protein: CASSGTSGSGGELFF.

The rearrangement uses TRBV28 and TRBJ1-5; a weak D match, TRBD1 (6 bases). The CDR3 has 19 residues. V was clipped by 2 bases and J by 0 bases, with 20 bases between them. The V gene's germline CDR1 is MDHEN and CDR2 SYDVKM. The CDR3 loop is CASSLPPTNRDISNQPQHF. CDR3 in DNA: TGTGCCAGCAGTTTACCACCAACCAACAGGGACATTAGCAATCAGCCCCAGCATTTT.

For the CDR3, the DNA is TGTGCCAGTTGCCCTGAGGGGGCTCGGGAGCAGTACTTC. Translating gives CASCPEGAREQYF. This sequence joins TRBV19 and TRBJ2-7, with 7 bases lining up with TRBD1. The ends lost 8 bases at V and 7 bases at J; junction bases unmatched: 11. This CDR3 has 13 amino acids. CDR1 and CDR2 (germline): LNHDA, SQIVND (reference sequence).

V is TRBV19 and J is TRBJ2-3, with D hard to call. This CDR3 spans 12 amino acids. V was shortened by 6 bases and J by 6 bases, with 10 bases between the two germline ends. Per the germline V gene, CDR1 is LNHDA and CDR2 is SQIVND (reference sequence). CDR3 sequence: CASSKGGDTQYF. The CDR3 DNA is TGTGCCAGTAGCAAGGGTGGGGATACGCAGTATTTT.

The chain is built from TRBV11-2 and TRBJ2-7; D not certain. Germline V lookup: CDR1 SGHAT, CDR2 FQNNGV. Trimming shortened V by 1 base and J by 2 bases, and 15 bases separated the two germline ends. The length of the CDR3 is 16 residues. In nucleotides, the CDR3 is TGTGCCAGCAGCTTAGGGAGTCCGAAAGCCCCCTACGAGCAGTACTTC. This gives the protein CASSLGSPKAPYEQYF.

The chain links TRBV15 to TRBJ1-1; TRBD1 matches at 7 bases. The V and J ends lost 5 bases and 1 base, in that order; junction bases with no gene match: 13. This CDR3 spans 17 amino acids. Germline V lookup: CDR1 LNHNV, CDR2 YYDKDF (reference sequence). The CDR3 region has the DNA TGTGCCACCAGCGGGACCCGGGACAGCATTCAGAACACTGAAGCTTTCTTT. Encoded protein: CATSGTRDSIQNTEAFF.